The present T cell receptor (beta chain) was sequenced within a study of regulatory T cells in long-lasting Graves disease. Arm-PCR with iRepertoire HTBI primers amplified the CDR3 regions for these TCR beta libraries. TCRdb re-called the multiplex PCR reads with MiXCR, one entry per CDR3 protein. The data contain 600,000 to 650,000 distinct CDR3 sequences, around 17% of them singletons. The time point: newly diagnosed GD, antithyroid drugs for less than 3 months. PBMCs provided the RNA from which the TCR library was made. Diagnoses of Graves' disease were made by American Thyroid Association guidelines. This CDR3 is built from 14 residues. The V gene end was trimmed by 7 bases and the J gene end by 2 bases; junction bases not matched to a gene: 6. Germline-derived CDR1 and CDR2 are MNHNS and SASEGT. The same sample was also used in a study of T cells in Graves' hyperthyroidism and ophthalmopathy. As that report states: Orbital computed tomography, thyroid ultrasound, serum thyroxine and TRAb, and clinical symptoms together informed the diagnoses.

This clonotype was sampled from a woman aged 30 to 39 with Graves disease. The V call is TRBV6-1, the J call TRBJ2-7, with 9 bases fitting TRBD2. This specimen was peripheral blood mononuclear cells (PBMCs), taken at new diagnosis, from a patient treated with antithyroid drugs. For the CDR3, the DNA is TGTGCCAGCACAAAAGCGGGAGGCACCTACGAGCAGTACTTC. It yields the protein CASTKAGGTYEQYF.